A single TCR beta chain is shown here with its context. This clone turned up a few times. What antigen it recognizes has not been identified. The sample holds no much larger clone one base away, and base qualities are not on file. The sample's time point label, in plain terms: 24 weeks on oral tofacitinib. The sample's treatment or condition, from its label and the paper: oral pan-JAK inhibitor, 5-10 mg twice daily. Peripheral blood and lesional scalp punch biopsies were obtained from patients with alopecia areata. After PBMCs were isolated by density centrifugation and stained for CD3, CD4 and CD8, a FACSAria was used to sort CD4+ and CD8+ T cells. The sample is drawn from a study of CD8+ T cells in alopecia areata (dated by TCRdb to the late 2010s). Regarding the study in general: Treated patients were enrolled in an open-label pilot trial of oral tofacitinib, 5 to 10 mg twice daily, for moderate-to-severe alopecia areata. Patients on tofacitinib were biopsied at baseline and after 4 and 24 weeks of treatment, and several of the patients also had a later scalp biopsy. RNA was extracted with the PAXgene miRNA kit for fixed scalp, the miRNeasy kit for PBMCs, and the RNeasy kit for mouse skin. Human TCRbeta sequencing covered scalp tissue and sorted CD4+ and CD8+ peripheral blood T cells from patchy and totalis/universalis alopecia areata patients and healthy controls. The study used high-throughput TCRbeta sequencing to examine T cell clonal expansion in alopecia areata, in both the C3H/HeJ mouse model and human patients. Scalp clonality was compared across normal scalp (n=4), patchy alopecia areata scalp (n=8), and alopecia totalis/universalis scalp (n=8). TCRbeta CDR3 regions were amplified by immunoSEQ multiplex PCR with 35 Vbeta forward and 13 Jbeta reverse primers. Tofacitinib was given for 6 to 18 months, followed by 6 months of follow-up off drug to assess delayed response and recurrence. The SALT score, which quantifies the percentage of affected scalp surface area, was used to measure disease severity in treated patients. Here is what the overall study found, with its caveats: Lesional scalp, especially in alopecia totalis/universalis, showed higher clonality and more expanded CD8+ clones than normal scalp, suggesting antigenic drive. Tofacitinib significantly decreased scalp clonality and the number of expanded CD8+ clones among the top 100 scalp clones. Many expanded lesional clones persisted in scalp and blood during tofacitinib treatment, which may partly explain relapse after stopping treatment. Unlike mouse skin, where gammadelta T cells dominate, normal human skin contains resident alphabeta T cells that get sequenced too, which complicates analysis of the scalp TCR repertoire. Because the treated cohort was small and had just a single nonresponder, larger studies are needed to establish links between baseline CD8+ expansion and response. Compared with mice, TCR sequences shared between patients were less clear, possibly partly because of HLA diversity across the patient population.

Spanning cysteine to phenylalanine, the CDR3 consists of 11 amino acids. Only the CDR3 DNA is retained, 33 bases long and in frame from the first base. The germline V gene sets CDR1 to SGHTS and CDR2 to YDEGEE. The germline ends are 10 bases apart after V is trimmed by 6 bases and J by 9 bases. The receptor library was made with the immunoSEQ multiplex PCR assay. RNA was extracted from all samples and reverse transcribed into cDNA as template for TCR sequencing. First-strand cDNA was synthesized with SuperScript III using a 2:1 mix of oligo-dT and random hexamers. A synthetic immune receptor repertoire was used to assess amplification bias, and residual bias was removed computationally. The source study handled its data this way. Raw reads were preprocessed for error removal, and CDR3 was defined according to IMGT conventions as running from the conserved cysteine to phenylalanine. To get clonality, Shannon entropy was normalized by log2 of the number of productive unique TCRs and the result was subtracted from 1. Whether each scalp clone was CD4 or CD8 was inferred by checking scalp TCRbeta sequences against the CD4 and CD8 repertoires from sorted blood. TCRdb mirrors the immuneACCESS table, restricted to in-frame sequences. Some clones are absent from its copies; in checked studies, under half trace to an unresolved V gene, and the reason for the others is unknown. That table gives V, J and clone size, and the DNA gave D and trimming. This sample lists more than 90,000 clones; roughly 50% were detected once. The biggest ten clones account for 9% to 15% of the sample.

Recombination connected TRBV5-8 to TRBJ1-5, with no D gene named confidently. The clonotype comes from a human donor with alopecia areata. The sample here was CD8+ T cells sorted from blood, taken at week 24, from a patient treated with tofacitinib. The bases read TGTGCCAGCACCCCAGTTGGGCCCCAGCATTTT. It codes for CASTPVGPQHF.